Below, 27 T cell receptor beta chains from the same sample are listed, as sequenced in a study of blood T cells in healthy people across ages (dated by TCRdb to 2014 to 2015). The library was obtained by 5' RACE. The sample was run on an Illumina HiSeq 2500. A second PCR of roughly 6 to 11 cycles was run with a J-beta primer mix and a sample-barcoded 5' primer. In TCRdb, the public reads were trimmed at Q25 with fastp and aligned with MiXCR, with productive beta chains retained. Rows are unified per CDR3 protein, each entry keeping the most common DNA and genes. This sample has hundreds of thousands of distinct CDR3 sequences in its table, and about 52% of those were observed once. The ten top clones hold about a third of the sample. Sequencing was carried out using blood. All receptors come from a woman between 55 and 75 years old in good health.

This chain links TRBV6-5 with TRBJ2-7, with D possibly TRBD1 on 5 matching bases. The ends were cut back, 1 base at V and 3 bases at J, with 10 bases in the middle. Looked up from germline, CDR1 is MNHEY and CDR2 is SVGAGI. CDR3 size: 14 residues. In DNA, the CDR3 is TGTGCCAGCAGTTACTACCAGGGCGACTACGAGCAGTACTTC. Translated: CASSYYQGDYEQYF.

The sample holds one count of this clonotype. The chain couples TRBV20-1 to TRBJ2-3; D gene ambiguous. The V end lost 6 bases, the J end lost 1 base, and 14 bases lay between the germline ends. There are 14 residues in the CDR3. Germline CDR1 and CDR2: DFQATT and SNEGSKA (reference sequence). CDR3 DNA sequence: TGCAGTGCCAAATCCCCAACGGGCACAGATACGCAGTATTTT. As protein: CSAKSPTGTDTQYF.

The chain uses TRBV27 and TRBJ1-6; D possibly corresponds to TRBD1 (5 bases). V gave up 7 bases and J gave up 11 bases, with 18 bases separating them. CDR3 size: 14 residues. From germline, CDR1 is MNHEY and CDR2 SMNVEV (reference sequence). The CDR3 region is CASTRGSPNPPLHF. The CDR3 bases are TGTGCCAGCACGAGGGGCAGCCCCAATCCACCCCTCCACTTT.

V gene TRBV11-2 combines with J gene TRBJ1-2, with D perhaps matching TRBD1 (6 bases). The germline gives CDR1 SGHAT, CDR2 FQNNGV. This CDR3 contains 14 residues. Trimming removed 3 bases from V and 8 bases from J, with 16 bases in between. In DNA form, the CDR3 reads TGTGCCAGCAGCTTTACAGGGAAATCGGGAGGCTACACCTTC. It is translated as CASSFTGKSGGYTF.

The gene calls are TRBV11-2 and TRBJ2-4; 7 bases agree with TRBD2. V lost 5 bases to trimming and J lost 2 bases; unmatched junction nucleotides: 3. CDR1 is SGHAT and CDR2 is FQNNGV in the germline V gene. CDR3 length: 14 amino acids. The chain's CDR3 is CASSRTRSKNIQYF. CDR3 sequence (DNA): TGTGCCAGCAGCCGGACTAGATCCAAAAACATTCAGTACTTC.

This chain uses TRBV7-2 with TRBJ2-5, with D possibly TRBD2 on 6 matching bases. This CDR3 comprises 14 residues. V lost 5 bases and J lost 6, with 16 bases in between. Per germline, CDR1 SGHTA and CDR2 FQGNSA. The CDR3 coding sequence is TGTGCCAGCAGCCCAACTAGGGAGGTGAAGACCCAGTACTTC. Protein product: CASSPTREVKTQYF.

The gene calls are TRBV28 and TRBJ2-4, with 7 positions matching TRBD2. V was pared by 2 bases and J by 0 bases, with 7 bases of the junction left unmatched. The germline gives CDR1 MDHEN, CDR2 SYDVKM. CDR3 length equals 17 residues. CDR3 DNA sequence: TGTGCCAGCAGTTTAGCGGGCGGGAGTAAAGCCAAAAACATTCAGTACTTC. It encodes CASSLAGGSKAKNIQYF.

This clonotype was seen more than once but under ten times. The chain combines TRBV10-3 with TRBJ1-2; 7 bases align to TRBD1. Germline CDR1 is ENHRY and CDR2 is SYGVKD. Trimming cost V 9 bases and J 1 base; bases outside gene matches: 2. The CDR3 length is 12 residues. In DNA form, the CDR3 reads TGTGCCATGAGACAGGGTAACTATGGCTACACCTTC. Translating it yields CAMRQGNYGYTF.

V gene TRBV7-3 combines with J gene TRBJ2-1; 7 nucleotides align to TRBD2. The germline CDR1 and CDR2 sequences are SGHTA and FQGTGA. Trimming at V came to 2 bases and at J to 3 bases, leaving 7 bases not matched to a gene. CDR3 length equals 16 residues. Here the CDR3 reads CASSLFRWEGYNEQFF. The DNA for the CDR3 is TGTGCCAGCAGCTTATTTAGGTGGGAGGGCTACAATGAGCAGTTCTTC. Together with reference TRBV7-3 and TRBJ2-1, the CDR3 gives the full variable domain: GAGVSQTPSNKVTEKGKYVELRCDPISGHTALYWYRQSLGQGPEFLIYFQGTGAADDSGLPNDRFFAVRPEGSVSTLKIQRTERGDSAVYLCASSLFRWEGYNEQFFGPGTRLTVL.

The chain couples TRBV6-5 to TRBJ2-1; TRBD1 is a possible D gene (6 bases). The ends were cut back, 0 bases at V and 8 bases at J, with 14 bases in the middle. There are 15 residues in the CDR3. CDR1 is MNHEY and CDR2 is SVGAGI in the germline V gene. The DNA for the CDR3 is TGTGCCAGCAGTTACTCAAGTACAGGGACCTATGAGCAGTTCTTC. Translation: CASSYSSTGTYEQFF.

V and J are TRBV3-1 and TRBJ1-2; 7 nucleotides agree with TRBD1. Germline values: CDR1 LGHDT, CDR2 YNNKEL (reference sequence). CDR3 length: 15 amino acids. The trim removed 0 bases at V and 4 bases at J, leaving 5 bases unmatched. The CDR3 protein is CASSQENRGSYGYTF. CDR3 DNA sequence: TGTGCCAGCAGCCAAGAGAACAGGGGATCCTATGGCTACACCTTC.

The CDR3 DNA sequence: TGTGCCAGCAGCTTAAGAGCCGTTAATGAAAAACTGTTTTTT. This gives the protein CASSLRAVNEKLFF. The genes are TRBV7-6 and TRBJ1-4; D is ambiguous. Per germline, CDR1 SGHVS and CDR2 FNYEAQ. V lost 2 bases to trimming and J lost 4 bases, with 8 bases between them. The CDR3 length is 14 residues.

The V gene is TRBV2, the J gene TRBJ2-7, with 8 bases that match TRBD1. Germline V lookup: CDR1 SNHLY, CDR2 FYNNEI. The CDR3 consists of 14 residues. V lost 4 bases, J lost 2 bases, and 4 bases stayed unmatched. The chain's CDR3 is CASSGTGNPYEQYF. The CDR3 DNA sequence: TGTGCCAGCAGTGGGACAGGGAACCCCTACGAGCAGTACTTC. Full variable domain (missing parts from reference TRBV2 and TRBJ2-7): EPEVTQTPSHQVTQMGQEVILRCVPISNHLYFYWYRQILGQKVEFLVSFYNNEISEKSEIFDDQFSVERPDGSNFTLKIRSTKLEDSAMYFCASSGTGNPYEQYFGPGTRLTVT.

The chain links TRBV5-1 to TRBJ1-5; perhaps TRBD1 as D (5 bases). Germline V gene sequence: CDR1 SGHRS, CDR2 YFSETQ. Trimming took 4 bases from V and 2 from J, leaving 13 bases between them. CDR3 length: 15 residues. The DNA for the CDR3 is TGCGCCAGCAGCCCGGTTGGGGGAGGCAATCAGCCCCAGCATTTT. Amino acid sequence: CASSPVGGGNQPQHF.

This clonotype has just a few counts. Being one base from a much bigger clone, this may be a read error. The rearrangement uses TRBV30 and TRBJ2-5; D possibly corresponds to TRBD1 (5 bases). In germline, CDR1 is GTSNPN, CDR2 SVGIG (reference sequence). V lost 8 bases to trimming and J lost 2 bases, with 9 bases between them. The length of the CDR3 is 11 residues. The CDR3 loop reads CAGADQETQYF. In nucleotides, the CDR3 is TGTGCCGGGGCAGATCAAGAGACCCAGTACTTC. Combining the CDR3 with reference TRBV30 and TRBJ2-5 gives the whole variable domain SQTIHQWPATLVQPVGSPLSLECTVEGTSNPNLYWYRQAAGRGLQLLFYSVGIGQISSEVPQNLSASRPQDRQFILSSKKLLLSDSGFYLCAGADQETQYFGPGTRLLVL.

In this sample, this clonotype turned up many times. J is TRBJ1-4 and V is TRBV5-5, with 7 bases fitting TRBD1. From germline, CDR1 is SGHKS and CDR2 YYEKEE (reference sequence). The CDR3 is 15 amino acids. The ends lost 1 base at V and 6 bases at J; junction bases unmatched: 6. The CDR3 coding sequence is TGTGCCAGCAGCTTGTGGTGGCAGGGGGATGAAAAACTGTTTTTT. Amino acid sequence: CASSLWWQGDEKLFF.

This rearrangement joins TRBV28 to TRBJ2-5; D is unresolved. The CDR3 loop spans 14 amino acids. Germline V gene lookup returns CDR1 MDHEN and CDR2 SYDVKM. Deletions cut 2 bases from V and 4 bases from J, with 11 bases between. The CDR3 is CASSLDLLGETQYF. CDR3 nucleotide sequence: TGTGCCAGCAGTTTAGACTTGTTGGGAGAGACCCAGTACTTC.

V and J are TRBV25-1 and TRBJ2-7, with 8 bases that match TRBD1. The DNA end lines up better with TRBJ2-5; the J call may be wrong. Germline V gene sequence: CDR1 MGHDK, CDR2 SYGVNS. The CDR3 extends over 17 amino acids. CDR3 residues: CASSDPRTGSGVETQYF. As DNA, the CDR3 is TGTGCCAGCAGTGACCCCCGGACAGGGAGTGGTGTAGAGACCCAGTACTTC.

The chain is built from TRBV20-1 and TRBJ2-3, with 14 bases lining up with TRBD2. The CDR3 is 15 residues long. J was trimmed by 4 bases and V by 4 bases; bases with no gene match: 4. Germline V gene sequence: CDR1 DFQATT, CDR2 SNEGSKA (reference sequence). The CDR3 loop is CSATLTSGRADTQYF. CDR3 nucleotides: TGCAGTGCTACCCTGACTAGCGGGAGGGCAGATACGCAGTATTTT.

The chain is built from TRBV10-3 and TRBJ1-1; TRBD1 is a possible D gene (5 bases). Between the trimmed V and J ends, which lost 10 bases and 2 bases, there was a span of 11 bases. Per germline, CDR1 ENHRY and CDR2 SYGVKD. CDR3 length equals 12 residues. CDR3 protein: CASRDFNTEAFF. DNA of the CDR3: TGTGCCAGCAGGGATTTCAACACTGAAGCTTTCTTT.

The table lists this clonotype with a count of one. The chain couples TRBV20-1 to TRBJ1-5, with a weak D call TRBD1 (6 bases). The CDR3 totals 14 residues. V lost 6 bases, J lost 6 bases, and 18 bases lay in between. In germline, CDR1 is DFQATT, CDR2 SNEGSKA (reference sequence). CDR3 sequence reads: CSARDQGPIQPQHF. DNA of the CDR3: TGCAGTGCCAGGGATCAGGGGCCTATTCAGCCCCAGCATTTT.

The chain carries TRBV4-3 and TRBJ2-1; TRBD2 aligns across 9 bases. The trim removed 5 bases at V and 8 bases at J, leaving 7 bases unmatched. Germline CDR1 is LGHNA and CDR2 is YSLEER. CDR3 length: 14 residues. The CDR3 coding sequence is TGCGCCAGCAGCGGGCGGGAGGGCCTGGATGAGCAGTTCTTC. Residues: CASSGREGLDEQFF.

The chain joins TRBV4-3 to TRBJ2-1, with 10 bases identical to TRBD2. The germline V gene encodes CDR1 LGHNA and CDR2 YSLEER. CDR3 size: 15 residues. J gave up 8 bases and V 1 base, and 5 bases lay outside the gene matches. In DNA form, the CDR3 reads TGCGCCAGCAGCCAAGTCACTAGCGGGAACCATGAGCAGTTCTTC. Translated, it gives CASSQVTSGNHEQFF.

This clonotype was picked up a small number of times. This chain links TRBV5-1 with TRBJ2-6, with a possible D match to TRBD1 (5 bases). This CDR3 contains 17 residues. V shed 2 bases and J shed 1 base, with 13 bases lying between them. Germline V gives CDR1 SGHRS, CDR2 YFSETQ. Here the CDR3 DNA reads TGCGCCAGCAGCTTAACAGGTCCGACATCTGGGGCCAACGTCCTGACTTTC. Translated, it gives CASSLTGPTSGANVLTF.

The chain uses TRBV4-3 and TRBJ2-1; 9 positions match TRBD2. CDR3 length: 19 amino acids. V shed 0 bases, J shed 8 bases, and the junction held 17 bases outside the gene matches. Germline loops: CDR1 LGHNA, CDR2 YSLEER. In DNA, the CDR3 is TGCGCCAGCAGCCAAGATCCGCCAGGGGGGCTAGCGGGATATTATGAGCAGTTCTTC. It is translated as CASSQDPPGGLAGYYEQFF.

This clonotype has more than one count but fewer than ten. The CDR3 DNA is TGCAGTGCTAGAGAACGGGGTCGGGGGGATACGCAGTATTTT. Translation: CSARERGRGDTQYF. The chain couples TRBV20-1 to TRBJ2-3; a possible D gene is TRBD2 (6 bases). The CDR3 loop spans 14 amino acids. Per germline, CDR1 DFQATT and CDR2 SNEGSKA (reference sequence). Trimming pared 0 bases from V and 6 bases from J, leaving 13 bases between.

This clonotype was observed a few times. CDR3 nucleotide sequence: TGTGCCAGCAGCGTAGCTAGTCGGGGGGATGTTGGTGAGCAGTTCTTC. Translated, it gives CASSVASRGDVGEQFF. This rearrangement joins TRBV9 to TRBJ2-1, with 7 bases fitting TRBD2. CDR1 and CDR2 (germline): SGDLS, YYNGEE. The trim removed 0 bases at V and 9 bases at J, leaving 12 bases unmatched. CDR3 length: 16 amino acids.